This T cell receptor (beta chain) is drawn from a study of cytomegalovirus exposure and HLA in healthy donors (dated by TCRdb to 2017 to 2019). In terms of the full investigation: An earlier analysis of roughly 610 of the donors reported approximately 300 Gb of sequence data and about 120 million unique TCR beta sequences obtained from around 180 million T cells. An early release covering roughly 600 HLA-typed donors comprised roughly 300 gigabases of sequencing data and around 80 million unique TCR sequences. Among the roughly 430 genotyped donors, around 81% belonged to the genetic ancestry cluster associated with self-reported Caucasian donors. The study was designed to test whether signatures of past pathogen exposure could be identified by cataloging public T cell receptors. The study profiled the T cell repertoires of 500 to 800 subjects by immunosequencing and related them to cytomegalovirus serostatus. Besides the first cohort of approximately 710 subjects, a separate validation cohort made up of 120 different subjects was used. To predict cytomegalovirus infection status, the study combined high-throughput TCR immunosequencing, statistical association of individual TCRs with disease status, and machine learning. A later analysis re-examined previously published TCR beta repertoires from hundreds of donors and added high-resolution HLA genotyping to investigate patterns of TCR occurrence. In the later analysis, no new phenotypic data were used to find candidate immune exposures; instead, reliance was placed on TCR beta sequences and their occurrence across donors. To decide whether each TCR beta V gene segment behaved as functional or pseudogenic, an earlier analysis of some 600 of the donors relied on high-throughput TCR beta sequencing. Donor age, sex, ethnicity and CMV serostatus were compiled alongside the repertoire data. Genome-wide SNP genotypes for about 65% of the 666 donors were used in a later genetic analysis, which treated that subset as a discovery cohort. All discovery cohort repertoires had been generated using a single sequencing platform. HLA typing included class I and class II loci at four-digit resolution. The number of donors typed differed by locus, with 629-630 for A, B, C, DRB1 and DQB1, roughly 520 for DQA1, 600 to 610 for DPA1, and 472 for DPB1. Four to six DR-DQ haplotypes were handled as single units for association and clustering, since linkage in the cohort was strong. Across under 500 genotyped donors of the cohort, an average of 235,054 unique TCR beta nucleotide sequences per donor were sequenced, and roughly a sixth of those sequences were non-productive.

To prepare the library, the immunoSEQ multiplex PCR assay was applied. For the multiplex PCR, a mixture combining 60 forward primers for TCR Vbeta segments and 13 reverse primers for TCR Jbeta segments was used. Amplification of the CDR3 region of rearranged TCR beta genes was performed with a multiplex PCR assay on genomic DNA. On the Illumina HiSeq System, the amplified TCR beta libraries were sequenced as 87-base-pair reads. The paper's processing steps were these. Across the roughly 700 repertoires, a later analysis counted roughly 77 million unique TCR beta chains, approximately 10 million of which were shared by at least two donors. Raw reads were error-corrected and collapsed into unique sequences by a nearest-neighbor algorithm in which closely related sequences were merged to remove PCR and sequencing errors. V, D and J gene segments were assigned by aligning CDR3 sequences to IMGT reference sequences. For a sequence to be retained, at least a six-nucleotide match to both a V gene segment and a J gene segment was required. Rearrangements were classified as productive when the CDR3 lacked stop codons and remained in frame with V and J, and all other rearrangements were classified as non-productive. CDR3 was defined according to IMGT convention as the region running from the second conserved V-encoded cysteine to the conserved J-encoded phenylalanine. The earlier analysis of approximately 500 of the donors excluded sequences that lacked an unambiguous match to a single V gene segment. In an earlier analysis of 587 of the donors, V segments were called functional above 56.7% productive rearrangements and were called segregating when the between-donor standard deviation exceeded 5%. A statistical classification framework was built to diagnose cytomegalovirus status from the catalog of TCR beta chain sequences. A later analysis assigned V and J genes by comparing TCR nucleotide sequences with IMGT/GENE-DB human TR gene sequences. Using the TCRdist pipeline, a later analysis assigned CDR3 sequences along with most-parsimonious VDJ recombination scenarios. A later analysis defined each TCR beta chain by its CDR3 amino acid sequence plus V-gene family, and excluded reads lacking a unique V-gene family. To address suspected cross-contamination and a sequencing artifact, a later analysis removed 592 highly shared, low-generation-probability nucleotide sequences. In a later analysis, a clonal expansion index for each public chain was calculated from normalized within-repertoire ranks of inferred template counts. In a later analysis, generation probabilities were computed with a VDJ recombination model fitted to out-of-frame rearrangements, and the resulting probabilities were checked against IGoR. A later analysis scored TCR-TCR, TCR-HLA and TCR-CMV co-occurrence with hypergeometric tests, applying a repertoire-size bias correction to TCR pairs. False discovery rates were estimated in a later analysis by permuting HLA or CMV assignments 20 times. In a later analysis, co-occurring TCRs were grouped using DBSCAN, and TCRdist sequence similarity was added for clustering within HLA-allele-positive subsets. Co-occurrence clustering excluded repertoires with fewer than 30,000 or more than 120,000 public chains, plus five with anomalous nucleotide sharing. Sourced from immuneACCESS, this table was stored by TCRdb with only in-frame sequences that have V and J called. A share of the clones is absent; for the studies checked, an unresolved V gene accounts for under half, and the remainder has no known explanation. D and trimming come from the DNA, and the V and J calls and clone size come from that table. The sample records about 160,000 clones, roughly 78% of which are singletons. Of the sample, roughly 6.8% falls within the top ten clones.

CDR1 is given as SNHLY and CDR2 as FYNNEI, both from the germline V gene. V is reduced by 6 bases and J by 5 bases, leaving a spacing of 14 bases between them. Inclusive of the bounding cysteine and phenylalanine, the CDR3 is 13 residues long. This entry keeps only the CDR3 DNA: 39 bases, framed from base 1. In total, roughly 670 healthy bone marrow donors made up the cohort. At the time of sampling, all cohort members were nominally healthy, though unrecorded immune exposures were likely present. The donor tested CMV seropositive and was one of the 289 seropositive cohort members. A peripheral blood sample was collected from each donor, and TCR beta sequencing was performed on peripheral blood mononuclear cells. Genomic DNA was extracted from the blood cell samples with the Qiagen DNeasy Blood Extraction Kit. Study-wide findings and limitations: Linkage disequilibrium might explain the correlated functional status among segregating V segments, but an unknown experimental factor could not be excluded. The classifier was reported to diagnose cytomegalovirus status with high specificity and sensitivity in both the original and validation cohorts. Assigning TCR associations to individual alleles was difficult when HLA alleles, especially DR and DQ, strongly co-occurred. A group of highly shared sequence variants was considered likely to be a technical artifact of the sequencing pipeline. Because some donors lacked HLA typing at each locus, the association tests relied only on the typed subset. A further reported finding was that TCR beta sequences accurately predicted the HLA-A and HLA-B alleles for most subjects in the first cohort. A later analysis found that HLA-associated TCR beta chains were more clonally expanded and had lower generation probabilities than equally common non-associated chains. An association between a missense DCLRE1C variant and V-gene and J-gene trimming of TCR beta chains was found in a later genetic analysis and replicated in an independent cohort. Broadly in line with IMGT annotations, most TCR beta V segments showed up in productive rearrangements about 87% or about 30% of the time in an earlier analysis of around 550 of the donors. Three of the identified cytomegalovirus-associated TCR beta chains were confirmed in vitro to be specific for cytomegalovirus antigens. According to a later genetic analysis, donors in an Asian-associated ancestry cluster had fewer N-insertions in productive TCRs than the roughly 670-donor mean. In the study, 164 TCR beta chains were listed as associated with cytomegalovirus. Some IMGT-functional V segments, including TRBV6-2 and TRBV6-3, could not be told apart with the 87-base-pair reads, so those segments were excluded. Because counts were too low, 15 or so rarely observed V segments, including chromosome 9 orphons, were excluded from the earlier analysis of 587 of the donors. In a later analysis, several top co-occurrence clusters were reported to appear linked to parvovirus B19, influenza, CMV and Epstein-Barr virus. According to a later analysis, TCR association rates differed among HLA loci, with DRB1 alleles showing the most associated TCRs and HLA-C alleles showing the fewest. The authors suggested that the approach could potentially be generalized to other disease states and immunological phenotypes. Presence/absence analyses assumed roughly uniform sequencing depth across donors, an assumption that may not hold. In a later analysis, most CMV-associated TCR beta chains were found to appear HLA-restricted, with HLA associations seemingly driven largely by CMV exposure. At a false discovery rate of 0.05, a later analysis linked under 20,000 TCR beta sequences to specific HLA alleles. The only immune exposure information available for the cohort was CMV serostatus. The cohort was sequenced for TCR beta chains only, and without alpha or paired-chain data the features that could be detected were limited. Across donors, most TCR sequences were observed very rarely, whereas some public TCRs were present in many individuals.

Remarks on this clone: Its target antigen remains unknown. It has no much larger one-base neighbor in the sample; base qualities were not kept.

In this chain, TRBV2 is recombined with TRBJ2-7; a confident D gene designation cannot be given. Sequencing input: PBMCs. The source is a middle-aged man in good health and CMV-seropositive. The CDR3 corresponds to CASRGRKAHEQYF. The DNA sequence reads TGTGCCAGCAGGGGCAGGAAGGCCCACGAGCAGTACTTC.